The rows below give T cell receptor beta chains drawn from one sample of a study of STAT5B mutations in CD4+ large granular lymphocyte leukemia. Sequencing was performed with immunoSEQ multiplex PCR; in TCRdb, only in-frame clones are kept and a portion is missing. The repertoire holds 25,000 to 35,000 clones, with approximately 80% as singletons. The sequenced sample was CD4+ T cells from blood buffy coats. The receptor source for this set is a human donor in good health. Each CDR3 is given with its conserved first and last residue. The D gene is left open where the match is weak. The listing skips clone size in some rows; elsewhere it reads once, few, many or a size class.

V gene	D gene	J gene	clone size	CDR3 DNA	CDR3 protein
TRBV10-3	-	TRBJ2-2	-	TGTGCCATCAGTGAGTTTCAGGACACCGGGGAGCTGTTTTTT	CAISEFQDTGELFF
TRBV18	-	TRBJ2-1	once	TGTGCCAGCTCACCCCTATGGGATGAGCAGTTCTTC	CASSPLWDEQFF
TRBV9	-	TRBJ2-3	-	TGTGCCAGCAGCCCCCGGGGCTCGATGAATACGCAGTATTTT	CASSPRGSMNTQYF
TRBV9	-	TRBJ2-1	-	TGTGCCAGCAGCGTAGGAACCAGGCGTCAGGGTGAGCAGTTCTTC	CASSVGTRRQGEQFF
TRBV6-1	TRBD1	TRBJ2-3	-	TGTGCCAGCAGTGAACTAGGACAGGGTCCAGATACGCAGTATTTT	CASSELGQGPDTQYF
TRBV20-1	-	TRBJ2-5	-	TGCAGTGTAGGGGAGACCCAGTACTTC	CSVGETQYF
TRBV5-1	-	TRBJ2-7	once	TGCGCCAGCAGCTTGGAGGGTCTCTACGAGCAGTACTTC	CASSLEGLYEQYF
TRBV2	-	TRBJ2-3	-	TGTGCCAGCAGTGAAGAGGAGGGTACGCAGTATTTT	CASSEEEGTQYF
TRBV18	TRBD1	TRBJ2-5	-	TGTGCCAGCTCACCAGGGACAGCAACTCAAGAGACCCAGTACTTC	CASSPGTATQETQYF
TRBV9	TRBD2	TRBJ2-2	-	TGTGCCAGCGGACGGCAGACTAGCGGGATCGGGGAGCTGTTTTTT	CASGRQTSGIGELFF
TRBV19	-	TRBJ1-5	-	TGTGCCAGTAGTATAACAGGGAGAGAGCCCCAGCATTTT	CASSITGREPQHF
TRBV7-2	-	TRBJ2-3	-	TGTGCCAGCAGCTTACGTACAGATACGCAGTATTTT	CASSLRTDTQYF
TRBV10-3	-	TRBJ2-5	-	TGTGCCATCAGAATCGACGGCCAAGAGACCCAGTACTTC	CAIRIDGQETQYF
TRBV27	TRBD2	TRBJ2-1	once	TGTGCCAGCAGTTTATCGTGGCTAGCGGGCCGCAATGAGCAGTTCTTC	CASSLSWLAGRNEQFF
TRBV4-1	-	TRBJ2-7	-	TGCGCCAGCAGCGCCCCGGGCAAATCCTACGAGCAGTACTTC	CASSAPGKSYEQYF
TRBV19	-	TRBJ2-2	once	TGTGCCAGTAGTTCGGGGGATGGCACCGGGGAGCTGTTTTTT	CASSSGDGTGELFF
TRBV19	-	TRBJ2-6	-	TGTGCCAGCACGCGCTCGGGGGCTTCTGGGGCCAACGTCCTGACTTTC	CASTRSGASGANVLTF
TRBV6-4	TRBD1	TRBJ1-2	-	TGTGCCAGCAGTCCGGGACAGGGAGATGGCTACACCTTC	CASSPGQGDGYTF
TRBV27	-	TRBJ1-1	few	TGTGCCAGCAGTCCCTATGCACAGAGCCCCACTGAAGCTTTCTTT	CASSPYAQSPTEAFF
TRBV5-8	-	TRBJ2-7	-	TGTGCCAGCAGCTTGCGGGGGATTGGGTTCGCGCAGTACTTC	CASSLRGIGFAQYF
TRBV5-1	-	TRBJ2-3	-	TGCGCCAGCAGCTTGGGCGGGACAGTCGGCACAGATACGCAGTATTTT	CASSLGGTVGTDTQYF
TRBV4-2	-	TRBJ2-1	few	TGTGCCAGCAGCCGCGCTATTGGTGAGCAGTTCTTC	CASSRAIGEQFF
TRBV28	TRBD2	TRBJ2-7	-	TGTGCCAGCAGTTTCACCCCCGGGACTAGATCCCCCTACGAGCAGTACTTC	CASSFTPGTRSPYEQYF
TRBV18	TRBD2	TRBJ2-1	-	TGTGCCAGCTCACCAATTTACAGGACTAGCTTTAATGAGCAGTTCTTC	CASSPIYRTSFNEQFF
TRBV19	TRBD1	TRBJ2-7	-	TGTGCCAGTAGTCCAGGGACAGGGACCTCCTACGAGCAGTACTTC	CASSPGTGTSYEQYF
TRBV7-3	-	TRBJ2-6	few	TGTGCCAGCAGCCCAGCGGGCGGTTCTGGGGCCAACGTCCTGACTTTC	CASSPAGGSGANVLTF